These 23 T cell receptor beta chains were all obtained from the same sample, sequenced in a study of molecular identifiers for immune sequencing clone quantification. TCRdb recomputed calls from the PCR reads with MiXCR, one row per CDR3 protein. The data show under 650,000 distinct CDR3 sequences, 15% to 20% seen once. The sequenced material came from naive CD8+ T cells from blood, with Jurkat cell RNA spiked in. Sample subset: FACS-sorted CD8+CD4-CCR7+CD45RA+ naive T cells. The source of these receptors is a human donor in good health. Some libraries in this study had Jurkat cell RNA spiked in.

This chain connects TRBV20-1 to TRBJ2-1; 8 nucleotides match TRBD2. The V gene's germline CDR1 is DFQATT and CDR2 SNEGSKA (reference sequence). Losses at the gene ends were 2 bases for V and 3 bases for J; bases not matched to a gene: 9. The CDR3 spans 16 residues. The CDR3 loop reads CSARSLAGTFYNEQFF. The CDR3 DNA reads TGCAGTGCTAGATCCTTAGCGGGGACTTTCTACAATGAGCAGTTCTTC.

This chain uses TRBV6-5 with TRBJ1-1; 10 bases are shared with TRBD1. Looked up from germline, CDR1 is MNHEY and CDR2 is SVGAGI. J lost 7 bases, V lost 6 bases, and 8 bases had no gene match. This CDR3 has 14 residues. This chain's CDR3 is CASSSDRGRIEAFF. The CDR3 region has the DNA TGTGCCAGCAGCTCCGACAGGGGGCGAATTGAAGCTTTCTTT.

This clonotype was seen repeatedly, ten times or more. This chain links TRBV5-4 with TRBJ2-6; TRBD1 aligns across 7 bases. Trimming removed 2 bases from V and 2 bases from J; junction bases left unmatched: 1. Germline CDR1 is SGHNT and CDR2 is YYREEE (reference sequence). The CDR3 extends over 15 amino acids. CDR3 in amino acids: CASSFTGAGANVLTF. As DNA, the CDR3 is TGTGCCAGCAGCTTCACAGGGGCTGGGGCCAACGTCCTGACTTTC. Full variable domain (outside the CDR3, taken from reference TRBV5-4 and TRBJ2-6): ETGVTQSPTHLIKTRGQQVTLRCSSQSGHNTVSWYQQALGQGPQFIFQYYREEENGRGNFPPRFSGLQFPNYSSELNVNALELDDSALYLCASSFTGAGANVLTFGAGSRLTVL.

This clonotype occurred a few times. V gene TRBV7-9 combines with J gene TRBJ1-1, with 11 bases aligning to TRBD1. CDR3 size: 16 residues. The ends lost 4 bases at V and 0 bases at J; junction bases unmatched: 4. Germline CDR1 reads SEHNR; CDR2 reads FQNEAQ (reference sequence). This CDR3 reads CASSYWTGGLNTEAFF. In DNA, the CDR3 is TGTGCCAGCAGCTATTGGACAGGGGGCCTGAACACTGAAGCTTTCTTT.

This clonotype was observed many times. The CDR3 bases are TGCAGCGTTGTTCTCAGTTGGGGGGCGGGTGGGGCCAACGTCCTGACTTTC. This translates into CSVVLSWGAGGANVLTF. This chain joins TRBV29-1 and TRBJ2-6; perhaps D is TRBD1 or TRBD2 (6 bases each). Trimming pared 4 bases from V and 3 bases from J, leaving 19 bases between. CDR1 is SQVTM, CDR2 ANQGSEA, per germline. There are 17 residues in the CDR3. Supplemented by reference TRBV29-1 and TRBJ2-6, the full variable domain reads SAVISQKPSRDICQRGTSLTIQCQVDSQVTMMFWYRQQPGQSLTLIATANQGSEATYESGFVIDKFPISRPNLTFSTLTVSNMSPEDSSIYLCSVVLSWGAGGANVLTFGAGSRLTVL.

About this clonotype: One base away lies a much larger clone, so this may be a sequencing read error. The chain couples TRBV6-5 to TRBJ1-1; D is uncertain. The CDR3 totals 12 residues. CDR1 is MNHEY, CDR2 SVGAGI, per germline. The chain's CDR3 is CASSYYGSDAFF. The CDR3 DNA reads TGTGCCAGCAGTTACTATGGATCTGATGCTTTCTTT.

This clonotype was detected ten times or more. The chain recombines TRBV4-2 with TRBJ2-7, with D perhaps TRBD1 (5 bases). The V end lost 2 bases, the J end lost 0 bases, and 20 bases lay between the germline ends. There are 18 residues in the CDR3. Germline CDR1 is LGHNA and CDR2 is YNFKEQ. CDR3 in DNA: TGTGCCAGCAGCCAACGCAATACCCTGGGGCCCCACTCCTACGAGCAGTACTTC. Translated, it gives CASSQRNTLGPHSYEQYF.

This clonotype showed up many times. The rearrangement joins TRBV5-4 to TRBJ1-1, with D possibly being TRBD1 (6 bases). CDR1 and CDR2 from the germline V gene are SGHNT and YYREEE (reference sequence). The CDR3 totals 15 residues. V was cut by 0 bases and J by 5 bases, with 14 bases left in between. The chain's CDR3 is CASSLVGGAGTEAFF. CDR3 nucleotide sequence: TGTGCCAGCAGCTTGGTAGGGGGGGCAGGTACTGAAGCTTTCTTT.

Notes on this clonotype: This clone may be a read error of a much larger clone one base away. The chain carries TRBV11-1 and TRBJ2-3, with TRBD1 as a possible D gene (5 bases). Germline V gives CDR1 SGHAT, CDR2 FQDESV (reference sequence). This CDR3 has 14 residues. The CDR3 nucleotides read TGTGCCAGCAGCTTAGAGGACGCCACAGGTACGCAGTATTTT. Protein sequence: CASSLEDATGTQYF.

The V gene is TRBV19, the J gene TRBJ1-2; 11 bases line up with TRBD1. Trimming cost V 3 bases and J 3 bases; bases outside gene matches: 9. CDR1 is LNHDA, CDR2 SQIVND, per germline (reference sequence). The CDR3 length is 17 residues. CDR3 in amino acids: CASSISHRDRGDYGYTF. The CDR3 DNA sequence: TGTGCCAGTAGTATCTCCCACCGGGACAGGGGGGACTATGGCTACACCTTC.

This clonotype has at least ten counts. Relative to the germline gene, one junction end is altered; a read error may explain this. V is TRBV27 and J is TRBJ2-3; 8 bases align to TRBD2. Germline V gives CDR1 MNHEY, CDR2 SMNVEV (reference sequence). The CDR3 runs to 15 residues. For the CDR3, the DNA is TGCGCCAGCAGCTCTGGACTAGCTAGCACAGATACGCAGTATTTT. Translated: CASSSGLASTDTQYF.

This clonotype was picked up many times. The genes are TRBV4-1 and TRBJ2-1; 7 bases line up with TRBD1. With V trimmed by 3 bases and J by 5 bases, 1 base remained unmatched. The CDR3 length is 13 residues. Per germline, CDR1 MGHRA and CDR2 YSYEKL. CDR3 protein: CASSHGQDNEQFF. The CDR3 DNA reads TGCGCCAGCAGCCATGGACAGGACAATGAGCAGTTCTTC.

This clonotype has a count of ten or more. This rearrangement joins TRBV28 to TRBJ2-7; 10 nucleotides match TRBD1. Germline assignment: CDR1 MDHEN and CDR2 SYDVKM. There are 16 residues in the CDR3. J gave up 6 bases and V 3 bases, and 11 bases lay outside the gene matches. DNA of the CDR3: TGTGCCAGCAGTTTGAGGGGGACAGGGGTGGGGTTCGAGCAGTACTTC. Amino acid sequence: CASSLRGTGVGFEQYF.

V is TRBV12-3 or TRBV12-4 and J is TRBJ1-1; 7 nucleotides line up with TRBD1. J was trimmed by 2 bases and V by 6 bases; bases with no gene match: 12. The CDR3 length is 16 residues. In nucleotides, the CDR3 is TGTGCCAGCAGCCTAAGGGGGACAGAGGGAAACACTGAAGCTTTCTTT. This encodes CASSLRGTEGNTEAFF.

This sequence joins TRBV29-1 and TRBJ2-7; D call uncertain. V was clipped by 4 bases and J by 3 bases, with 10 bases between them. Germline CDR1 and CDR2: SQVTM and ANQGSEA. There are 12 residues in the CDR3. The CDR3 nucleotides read TGCAGCGTTGTGCTGGTAAGCTACGAGCAGTACTTC. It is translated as CSVVLVSYEQYF.

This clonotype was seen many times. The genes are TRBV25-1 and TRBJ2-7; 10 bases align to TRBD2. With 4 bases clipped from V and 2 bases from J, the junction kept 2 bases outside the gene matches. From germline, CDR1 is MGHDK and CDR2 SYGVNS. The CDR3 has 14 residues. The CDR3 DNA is TGTGCCAGCAGTGGACTAGCGGGTACCTACGAGCAGTACTTC. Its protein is CASSGLAGTYEQYF.

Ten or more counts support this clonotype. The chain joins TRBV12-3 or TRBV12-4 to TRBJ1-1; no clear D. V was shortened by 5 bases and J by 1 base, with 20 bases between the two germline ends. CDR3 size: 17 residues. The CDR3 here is CASSLSLTPTPNTEAFF. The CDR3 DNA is TGTGCCAGCAGTCTTTCCCTAACGCCCACCCCGAACACTGAAGCTTTCTTT.

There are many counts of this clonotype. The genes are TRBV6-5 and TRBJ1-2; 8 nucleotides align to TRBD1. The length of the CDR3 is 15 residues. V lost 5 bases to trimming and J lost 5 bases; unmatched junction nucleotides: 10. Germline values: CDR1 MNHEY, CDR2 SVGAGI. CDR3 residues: CASSNAGTGSYGYTF. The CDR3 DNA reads TGTGCCAGCAGTAACGCCGGGACAGGATCATATGGCTACACCTTC.

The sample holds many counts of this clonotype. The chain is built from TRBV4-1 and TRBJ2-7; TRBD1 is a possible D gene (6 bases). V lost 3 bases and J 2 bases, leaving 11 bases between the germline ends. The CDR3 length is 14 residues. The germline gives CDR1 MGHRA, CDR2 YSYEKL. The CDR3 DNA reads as TGCGCCAGCAGCCAGGACAGTGGCACCTACGAGCAGTACTTC. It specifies CASSQDSGTYEQYF.

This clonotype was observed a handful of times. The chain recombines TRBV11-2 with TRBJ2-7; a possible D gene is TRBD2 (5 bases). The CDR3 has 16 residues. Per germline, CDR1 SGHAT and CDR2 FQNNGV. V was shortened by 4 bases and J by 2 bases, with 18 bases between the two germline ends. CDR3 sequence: CASSSTGGQKAYEQYF. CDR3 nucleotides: TGTGCCAGCAGCTCAACCGGCGGGCAGAAAGCCTACGAGCAGTACTTC.

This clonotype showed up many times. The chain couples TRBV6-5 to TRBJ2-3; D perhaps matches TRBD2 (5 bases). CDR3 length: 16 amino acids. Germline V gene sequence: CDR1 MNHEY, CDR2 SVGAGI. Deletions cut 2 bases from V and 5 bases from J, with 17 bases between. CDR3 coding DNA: TGTGCCAGCAGTTACCGTCACCTCAACGGGATAGATACGCAGTATTTT. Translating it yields CASSYRHLNGIDTQYF.

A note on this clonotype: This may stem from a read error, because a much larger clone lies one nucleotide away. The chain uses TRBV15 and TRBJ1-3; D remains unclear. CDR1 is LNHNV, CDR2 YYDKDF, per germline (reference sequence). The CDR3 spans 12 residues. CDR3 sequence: CATRSLEGTIHF. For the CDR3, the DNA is TGTGCCACCAGGAGTCTGGAAGGCACCATACATTTT.

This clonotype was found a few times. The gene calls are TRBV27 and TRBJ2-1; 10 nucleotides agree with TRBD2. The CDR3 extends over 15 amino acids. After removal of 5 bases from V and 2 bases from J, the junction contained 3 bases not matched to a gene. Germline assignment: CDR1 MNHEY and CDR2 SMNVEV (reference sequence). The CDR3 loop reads CASSIAGGTYNEQFF. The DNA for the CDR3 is TGTGCCAGCAGTATAGCGGGAGGAACCTACAATGAGCAGTTCTTC.